The T cell receptor beta chain under discussion was sequenced for a study of CD8 T cells in ankylosing spondylitis. Study-wide findings and caveats: For ankylosing spondylitis blood, a TCR beta motif of 7 to 9 highly homologous variants appeared characteristic. CD8+ disease-linked clones were present at relatively low frequencies in blood.

TCRdb reprocessed the 5' RACE reads via MiXCR and lists one record per CDR3 protein. Of some 840,000 distinct CDR3 sequences in the sample, approximately 12% were seen once. This clonotype was observed a few times. The antigen is undetermined. Per germline, CDR1 SGHKS and CDR2 YYEKEE (reference sequence). The V end lost 0 bases, the J end lost 3 bases, and 7 bases lay between the germline ends. The CDR3 loop spans 14 amino acids. The specimen sequenced was blood, either unsorted or a sorted T cell fraction (not recorded which). The sequence came from a male donor with ankylosing spondylitis. The chain carries TRBV5-5 and TRBJ1-5; D gene unclear. The CDR3 is CASSLGQDNQPQHF. In nucleotides, the CDR3 is TGTGCCAGCAGCTTGGGGCAGGACAATCAGCCCCAGCATTTT. The full variable domain, completed using reference TRBV5-5 and TRBJ1-5, is DAGVTQSPTHLIKTRGQQVTLRCSPISGHKSVSWYQQVLGQGPQFIFQYYEKEERGRGNFPDRFSARQFPNYSSELNVNALLLGDSALYLCASSLGQDNQPQHFGDGTRLSIL.